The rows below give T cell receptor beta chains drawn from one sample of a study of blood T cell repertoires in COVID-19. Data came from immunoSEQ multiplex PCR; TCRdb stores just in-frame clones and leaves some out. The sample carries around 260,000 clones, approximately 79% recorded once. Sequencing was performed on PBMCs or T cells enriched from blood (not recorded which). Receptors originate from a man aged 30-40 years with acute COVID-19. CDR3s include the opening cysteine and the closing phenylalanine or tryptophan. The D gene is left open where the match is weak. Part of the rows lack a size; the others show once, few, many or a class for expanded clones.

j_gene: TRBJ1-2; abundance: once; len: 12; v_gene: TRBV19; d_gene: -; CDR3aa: CASSISVYGYTF; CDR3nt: TGTGCCAGTAGTATTTCCGTTTATGGCTACACCTTC
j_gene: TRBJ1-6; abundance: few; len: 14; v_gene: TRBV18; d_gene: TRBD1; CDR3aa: CASSPPTGGLYLHF; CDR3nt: TGTGCCAGCTCACCACCGACAGGGGGTCTGTACCTCCACTTT
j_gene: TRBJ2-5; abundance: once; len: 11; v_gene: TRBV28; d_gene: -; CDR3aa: CASSSLETQYF; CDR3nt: TGTGCCAGCAGTTCATTGGAGACCCAGTACTTC
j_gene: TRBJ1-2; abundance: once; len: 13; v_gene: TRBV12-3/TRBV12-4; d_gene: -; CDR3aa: CASWLGAGLGYTF; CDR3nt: TGTGCCAGCTGGTTGGGCGCGGGTTTGGGCTACACCTTC
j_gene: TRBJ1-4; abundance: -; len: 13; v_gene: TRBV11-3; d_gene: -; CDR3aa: CASSFATQGKLFF; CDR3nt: TGTGCCAGCAGCTTCGCAACCCAGGGAAAACTGTTTTTT
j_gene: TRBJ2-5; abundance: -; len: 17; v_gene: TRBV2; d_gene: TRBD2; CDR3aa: CASRAREVVIRGETQYF; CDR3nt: TGTGCCAGCAGGGCCCGGGAGGTTGTAATTAGAGGAGAGACCCAGTACTTC
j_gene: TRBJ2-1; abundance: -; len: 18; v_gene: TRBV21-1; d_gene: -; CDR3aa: CASSNRGRIAASYNEQFF; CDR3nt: TGTGCCAGCAGCAATAGGGGGCGTATAGCGGCCTCCTACAATGAGCAGTTCTTC
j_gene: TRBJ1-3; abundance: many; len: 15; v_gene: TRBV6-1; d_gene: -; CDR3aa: CASSEGPISGNTIYF; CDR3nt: TGTGCCAGCAGTGAAGGGCCAATCTCTGGAAACACCATATATTTT
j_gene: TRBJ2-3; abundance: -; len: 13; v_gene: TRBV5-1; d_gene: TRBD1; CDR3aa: CASHRGGTDTQYF; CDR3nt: TGCGCCTCTCACAGGGGGGGCACAGATACGCAGTATTTT
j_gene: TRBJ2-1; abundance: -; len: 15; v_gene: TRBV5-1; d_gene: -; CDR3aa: CASSLGAKNENEQFF; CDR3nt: TGTGCCAGCAGCTTGGGGGCGAAGAACGAAAATGAGCAGTTCTTC
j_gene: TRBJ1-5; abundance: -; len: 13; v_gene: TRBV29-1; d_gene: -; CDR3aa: CSVGQVFNQPQHF; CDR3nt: TGCAGCGTTGGACAGGTTTTCAATCAGCCCCAGCATTTT
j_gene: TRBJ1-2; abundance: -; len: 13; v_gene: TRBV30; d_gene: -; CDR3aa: CAWSHPQGGGYTF; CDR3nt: TGTGCCTGGAGTCATCCTCAAGGGGGAGGCTACACCTTC
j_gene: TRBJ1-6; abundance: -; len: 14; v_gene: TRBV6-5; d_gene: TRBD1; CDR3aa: CASEPRDRVSPLHF; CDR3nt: TGTGCCAGCGAGCCCCGGGACAGGGTTTCACCCCTCCACTTT
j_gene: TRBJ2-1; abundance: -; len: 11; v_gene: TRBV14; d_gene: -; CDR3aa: CASSLGGEQFF; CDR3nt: TGTGCCAGCAGCCTCGGAGGTGAGCAGTTCTTC
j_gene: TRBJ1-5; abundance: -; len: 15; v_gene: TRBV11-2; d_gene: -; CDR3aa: CASSLVAGFNQPQHF; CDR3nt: TGTGCCAGCAGCTTAGTGGCAGGGTTCAATCAGCCCCAGCATTTT
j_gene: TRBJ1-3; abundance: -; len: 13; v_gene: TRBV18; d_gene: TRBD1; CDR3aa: CASSPNQGDTIYF; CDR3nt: TGTGCCAGCTCACCAAACCAGGGGGACACCATATATTTT
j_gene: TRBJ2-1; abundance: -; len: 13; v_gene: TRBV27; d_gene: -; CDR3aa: CASRLQGEDEQFF; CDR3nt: TGTGCCAGCAGACTACAGGGTGAGGATGAGCAGTTCTTC
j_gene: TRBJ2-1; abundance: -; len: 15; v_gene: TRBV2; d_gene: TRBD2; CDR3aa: CASSPLAGGGNEQFF; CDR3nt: TGTGCCAGCAGTCCACTAGCGGGAGGGGGTAATGAGCAGTTCTTC
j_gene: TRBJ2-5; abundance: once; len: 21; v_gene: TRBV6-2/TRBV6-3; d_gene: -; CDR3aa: CASSYSTQIDLQGMNQETQYF; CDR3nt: TGTGCCAGCAGTTACTCGACTCAAATAGACCTACAGGGAATGAACCAAGAGACCCAGTACTTC
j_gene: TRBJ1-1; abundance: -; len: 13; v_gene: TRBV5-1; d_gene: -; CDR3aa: CASSLTGEGEAFF; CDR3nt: TGCGCCAGCAGCTTGACGGGAGAGGGTGAAGCTTTCTTT
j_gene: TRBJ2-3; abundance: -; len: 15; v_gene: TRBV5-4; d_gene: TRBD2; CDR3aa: CASSPSAGGTNTQYF; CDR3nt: TGTGCCAGCAGCCCGTCAGCGGGAGGAACCAATACGCAGTATTTT
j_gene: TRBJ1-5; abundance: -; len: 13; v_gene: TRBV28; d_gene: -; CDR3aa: CASIDRVNQPQHF; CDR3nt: TGTGCCAGCATCGACAGAGTCAATCAGCCCCAGCATTTT
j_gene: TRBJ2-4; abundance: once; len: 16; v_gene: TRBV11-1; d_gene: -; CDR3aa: CASSFSDRFSGNIQYF; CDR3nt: TGTGCCAGCAGCTTTTCGGACAGATTCTCTGGAAACATTCAGTACTTC
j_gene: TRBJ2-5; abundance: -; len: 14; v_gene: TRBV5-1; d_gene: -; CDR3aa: CASSFTGREETQYF; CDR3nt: TGCGCCAGCAGCTTTACAGGGAGGGAAGAGACCCAGTACTTC
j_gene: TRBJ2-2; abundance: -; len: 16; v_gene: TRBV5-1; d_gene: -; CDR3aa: CASSILLQGNTGELFF; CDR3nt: TGTGCCAGCAGCATCCTGTTACAGGGGAACACCGGGGAGCTGTTTTTT
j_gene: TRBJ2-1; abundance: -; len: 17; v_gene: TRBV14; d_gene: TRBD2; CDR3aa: CASSQSLIAGGLNEQFF; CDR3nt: TGTGCCAGCAGCCAGTCTCTAATAGCGGGGGGGCTGAATGAGCAGTTCTTC
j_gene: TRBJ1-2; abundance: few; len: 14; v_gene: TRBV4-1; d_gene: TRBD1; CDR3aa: CASSLQGAGYGYTF; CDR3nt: TGCGCCAGCAGCCTACAGGGGGCGGGCTATGGCTACACCTTC
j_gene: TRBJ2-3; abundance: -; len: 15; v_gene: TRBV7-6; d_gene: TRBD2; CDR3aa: CASSLVRGVTDTQYF; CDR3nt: TGTGCCAGCAGCTTAGTGCGGGGGGTCACAGATACGCAGTATTTT
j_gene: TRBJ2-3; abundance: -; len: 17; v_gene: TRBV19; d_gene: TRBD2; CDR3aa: CASSVRLAGRTGDTQYF; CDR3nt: TGTGCCAGTAGTGTGCGACTAGCGGGGAGAACGGGAGATACGCAGTATTTT
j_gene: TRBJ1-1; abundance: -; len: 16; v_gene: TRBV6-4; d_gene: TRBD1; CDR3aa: CASSRDREDMNTEAFF; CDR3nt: TGTGCCAGCAGTCGGGACAGGGAAGATATGAACACTGAAGCTTTCTTT
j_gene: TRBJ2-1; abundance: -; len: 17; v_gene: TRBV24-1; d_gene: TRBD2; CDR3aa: CATSDPGLAGDYNEQFF; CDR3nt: TGTGCCACCAGTGACCCGGGACTAGCGGGAGATTACAATGAGCAGTTCTTC
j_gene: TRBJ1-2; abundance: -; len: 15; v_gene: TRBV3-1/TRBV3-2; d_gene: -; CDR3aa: CASSQVKVSGDGYTF; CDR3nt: TGTGCCAGCAGCCAAGTTAAGGTATCAGGGGATGGCTACACCTTC
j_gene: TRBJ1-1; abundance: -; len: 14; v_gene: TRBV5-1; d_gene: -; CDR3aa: CASSRQDQRTEAFF; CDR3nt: TGCGCCAGCAGCCGACAGGACCAGAGGACTGAAGCTTTCTTT
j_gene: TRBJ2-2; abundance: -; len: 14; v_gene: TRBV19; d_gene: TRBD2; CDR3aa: CASRDYPNTGELFF; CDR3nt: TGTGCCAGCCGGGACTACCCTAACACCGGGGAGCTGTTTTTT
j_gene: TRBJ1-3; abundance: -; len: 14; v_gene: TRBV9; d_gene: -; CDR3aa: CASSATGQWNTIYF; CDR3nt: TGTGCCAGCAGCGCCACAGGGCAATGGAACACCATATATTTT
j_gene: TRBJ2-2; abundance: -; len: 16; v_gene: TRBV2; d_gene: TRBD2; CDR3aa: CASMGLADVVTGELFF; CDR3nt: TGTGCCTCCATGGGGCTAGCGGATGTAGTTACCGGGGAGCTGTTTTTT